Below, 30 T cell receptor beta chains from the same sample are listed, as sequenced in a study of blood T cells in healthy people across ages. Using a J-beta primer mix together with a sample-barcoded 5' primer, a second PCR was run for roughly 6 to 11 cycles. A single record per CDR3 protein comes from TCRdb applying MiXCR to the 5' RACE reads. This table has 650,000 to 800,000 distinct CDR3 sequences, 40% to 65% appearing once. Material for sequencing was blood. All receptors derive from an elderly woman in good health.

This clonotype has a count of ten or more. The chain couples TRBV5-1 to TRBJ2-3; possibly TRBD1 for D (5 bases). The CDR3 contains 17 residues. Germline V gene data show CDR1 as SGHRS and CDR2 as YFSETQ. Trimming left V 3 bases short and J 0 bases short, with 17 bases between. The CDR3 DNA is TGCGCCAGCAGCTCTACGTCAGGGAATCCTAGCACAGATACGCAGTATTTT. Its translation: CASSSTSGNPSTDTQYF.

The rearrangement links TRBV7-2 to TRBJ2-5; the D gene is possibly TRBD2 (7 bases). CDR1 and CDR2 from the germline V gene are SGHTA and FQGNSA. V shed 0 bases and J shed 11 bases, with 19 bases lying between them. This CDR3 is 15 amino acids long. CDR3 nucleotide sequence: TGTGCCAGCAGCTTAGCGGGCGGCGGGGGCAATGAGCAGTACTTC. Protein product: CASSLAGGGGNEQYF.

The chain links TRBV12-3 or TRBV12-4 to TRBJ2-5; no clear D gene. Trimming took 5 bases from V and 7 from J, leaving 8 bases between them. This CDR3 is built from 11 residues. CDR3 in DNA: TGTGCCAGCAGTCTCAAGGGGACCCAGTACTTC. It codes for CASSLKGTQYF.

V gene TRBV7-2 combines with J gene TRBJ2-1, with D tentatively TRBD2 (6 bases). V was cut by 5 bases and J by 10 bases, with 15 bases left in between. Germline V gives CDR1 SGHTA, CDR2 FQGNSA. The length of the CDR3 is 13 residues. The CDR3 coding sequence is TGTGCCAGCAGCACTCGCGGGAAGCGGGAGCAGTTCTTC. Protein: CASSTRGKREQFF.

This clonotype appeared many times. The rearrangement joins TRBV7-9 to TRBJ1-5, with D maybe TRBD1 (5 bases). CDR3 length equals 14 residues. The germline V gene encodes CDR1 SEHNR and CDR2 FQNEAQ (reference sequence). The V gene lost 2 bases and the J gene lost 3 bases, with 8 bases spanning the gap. This chain's CDR3 is CASSLPGANQPQHF. The CDR3 DNA reads TGTGCCAGCAGCTTACCCGGGGCCAATCAGCCCCAGCATTTT. Drawing the rest from reference TRBV7-9 and TRBJ1-5, the complete variable domain is DTGVSQNPRHKITKRGQNVTFRCDPISEHNRLYWYRQTLGQGPEFLTYFQNEAQLEKSRLLSDRFSAERPKGSFSTLEIQRTEQGDSAMYLCASSLPGANQPQHFGDGTRLSIL.

In this sample, this clonotype turned up a few times. The chain has TRBV3-1 and TRBJ2-5; 13 bases match TRBD2. The germline V gene has CDR1 LGHDT and CDR2 YNNKEL (reference sequence). This CDR3 has 18 amino acids. Trimming took 2 bases from V and 7 from J; bases not matched to a gene: 13. CDR3 coding DNA: TGTGCCAGCAGCCAAATTATAGGACTAGCGGGGGACGCGGGGACCCAGTACTTC. This encodes CASSQIIGLAGDAGTQYF.

This clonotype turned up a few times. The chain employs TRBV12-3 or TRBV12-4 and TRBJ2-3; 10 nucleotides line up with TRBD2. The length of the CDR3 is 15 residues. Trimming took 4 bases from V and 6 from J; bases not matched to a gene: 7. The CDR3 DNA is TGTGCCAGCAGTTCCCCTAGCGGGGGTAGGGATACGCAGTATTTT. Amino acids: CASSSPSGGRDTQYF.

This clonotype occurred many times. V is TRBV3-1 and J is TRBJ2-3; a possible D gene is TRBD1 (5 bases). V lost 0 bases and J 5 bases, leaving 18 bases between the germline ends. From germline, CDR1 is LGHDT and CDR2 YNNKEL (reference sequence). The CDR3 has 17 residues. As DNA, the CDR3 is TGTGCCAGCAGCCAAGATCGGTCGCAGGGAACACAAGATACGCAGTATTTT. It yields the protein CASSQDRSQGTQDTQYF.

This clonotype was observed at least ten times. The chain employs TRBV5-7 and TRBJ2-7; 7 nucleotides align to TRBD1. TRBV5-7 is noted as an ORF with a role that remains uncertain. The V segment lost 4 bases and the J segment 5 bases; nucleotides outside the gene matches: 12. The CDR3 is 15 residues long. The CDR3 DNA follows: TGTGCCAGCAGCCAAGACAGGGAAACCATCCACGAGCAGTACTTC. Amino acids: CASSQDRETIHEQYF.

This clonotype came up many times. CDR3 bases: TGCGCCAGCAGCCGGGACAGGAGCCTCTACGAGCAGTACTTC. Amino acids: CASSRDRSLYEQYF. J is TRBJ2-7 and V is TRBV4-1; TRBD1 aligns across 8 bases. The trim removed 4 bases at V and 3 bases at J, leaving 5 bases unmatched. The CDR3 is 14 amino acids. In germline, CDR1 is MGHRA, CDR2 YSYEKL.

This clonotype has just a few counts. This chain uses TRBV18 with TRBJ2-7; D may be TRBD1 (6 bases). V gave up 3 bases and J gave up 3 bases, with 15 bases separating them. The CDR3 consists of 15 residues. Per germline, CDR1 KGHSH and CDR2 LQKENI. This chain's CDR3 is CASSPSGQFRYEQYF. The CDR3 nucleotides are TGTGCCAGCTCACCCTCCGGACAGTTCCGCTACGAGCAGTACTTC.

The chain employs TRBV3-1 and TRBJ1-4, with a tentative D call TRBD1 (5 bases). The CDR3 is 15 residues long. Trimming pared 4 bases from V and 0 bases from J, leaving 9 bases between. CDR1 LGHDT and CDR2 YNNKEL come from the germline V gene (reference sequence). The chain's CDR3 is CASSRDLPTNEKLFF. The CDR3 nucleotides read TGTGCCAGCAGCCGGGACTTACCAACTAATGAAAAACTGTTTTTT. The variable domain in full, completed from reference TRBV3-1 and TRBJ1-4, reads DTAVSQTPKYLVTQMGNDKSIKCEQNLGHDTMYWYKQDSKKFLKIMFSYNNKELIINETVPNRFSPKSPDKAHLNLHINSLELGDSAVYFCASSRDLPTNEKLFFGSGTQLSVL.

This clonotype was recorded many times. The chain recombines TRBV29-1 with TRBJ2-3; 12 bases line up with TRBD2. The germline V gene encodes CDR1 SQVTM and CDR2 ANQGSEA. The CDR3 loop spans 14 amino acids. Trimming cost V 3 bases and J 6 bases; bases outside gene matches: 4. The CDR3 sequence: CSVDPSGGGDTQYF. The CDR3 nucleotides are TGCAGCGTTGACCCTAGCGGGGGGGGGGATACGCAGTATTTT.

This clonotype has only one observation. At one end the junction does not follow the germline gene, possibly because of a read error. The gene calls are TRBV7-9 and TRBJ2-1; possibly TRBD1 or TRBD2 for D (6 bases each). The J call may be faulty, since TRBJ2-7 better matches the DNA end. The CDR3 length is 18 residues. Germline loops: CDR1 SEHNR, CDR2 FQNEAQ (reference sequence). The CDR3 nucleotides are TGTGCCAGCGGCTTAGCGGAAGGACACAGGGCGACCTACAATGAGCAGTACTTC. Its translation: CASGLAEGHRATYNEQYF.

The chain carries TRBV6-5 and TRBJ2-7, with 11 bases that match TRBD1. The J segment lost 2 bases and the V segment lost 6 bases, leaving 9 bases of the junction unmatched. Germline V lookup: CDR1 MNHEY, CDR2 SVGAGI. The CDR3 spans 16 residues. The CDR3: CASRTADRGQPYEQYF. The CDR3 DNA sequence: TGTGCCAGCAGAACCGCGGACAGGGGGCAACCCTACGAGCAGTACTTC.

The V call is TRBV6-1, the J call TRBJ2-5; 8 nucleotides agree with TRBD1. With the DNA end fitting TRBJ2-7 better, the J assignment may be wrong. Germline CDR1 MNHNS, CDR2 SASEGT. The CDR3 has 16 amino acids. For the CDR3, the DNA is TGTGCCAGCAGTGGGCTCCGGGGACAGGTTCCGAACGAGCAGTACTTC. Its translation is CASSGLRGQVPNEQYF.

This clonotype occurred many times. The chain recombines TRBV6-1 with TRBJ2-7; D unclear. CDR1 is MNHNS and CDR2 is SASEGT in the germline V gene. CDR3 size: 15 residues. Trimming cost V 10 bases and J 2 bases, with 21 bases left between them. CDR3 amino acids: CATEHATGQPYEQYF. The CDR3 nucleotides read TGTGCCACCGAACATGCAACGGGCCAGCCCTACGAGCAGTACTTC.

The sample holds one count of this clonotype. A much larger clone lies one base from this, so it may be a read error. The chain has TRBV29-1 and TRBJ2-3, with 9 bases lining up with TRBD2. V shed 4 bases and J 6 bases; nucleotides not matched to a gene: 17. This CDR3 is 17 amino acids long. Per the germline V gene, CDR1 is SQVTM and CDR2 is ANQGSEA. In DNA, the CDR3 is TGCAGCGTTGGAGATGGGAGGGCTAGCGGGAACTATGATACGCAGTATTTT. It specifies CSVGDGRASGNYDTQYF.

V usage is TRBV20-1 and J usage is TRBJ2-3; unclear D gene. V dropped 5 bases and J dropped 9 bases, with 12 bases sitting between them. Germline V gene sequence: CDR1 DFQATT, CDR2 SNEGSKA (reference sequence). This CDR3 is built from 11 residues. The CDR3 protein is CSARVRATQYF. As DNA, the CDR3 is TGCAGTGCTCGCGTACGAGCGACGCAGTATTTT.

This sequence joins TRBV20-1 and TRBJ2-5; D not resolved. There are 14 residues in the CDR3. Germline V gives CDR1 DFQATT, CDR2 SNEGSKA (reference sequence). The V gene lost 0 bases and the J gene lost 4 bases, with 12 bases spanning the gap. The DNA for the CDR3 is TGCAGTGCTAGAGATACCAGTGGTGCAGAGACCCAGTACTTC. Its translation: CSARDTSGAETQYF.

This clonotype was counted ten times or more. The chain is built from TRBV5-1 and TRBJ2-6; D not resolved. V was shortened by 4 bases and J by 0 bases, with 8 bases between the two germline ends. This CDR3 is 15 amino acids long. CDR1 is SGHRS and CDR2 is YFSETQ in the germline V gene. Written as DNA, the CDR3 is TGCGCCAGCAGCCCTACAGACTCTGGGGCCAACGTCCTGACTTTC. Translated: CASSPTDSGANVLTF.

On this clonotype itself: This may come from a read error, since a much larger clone is one base off. The gene calls are TRBV9 and TRBJ1-5, with unresolved D. The CDR3 consists of 15 residues. V gave up 0 bases and J gave up 3 bases, with 10 bases separating them. CDR1 SGDLS and CDR2 YYNGEE come from the germline V gene. CDR3 residues: CASSVGVFINQPQHF. CDR3 coding DNA: TGTGCCAGCAGCGTAGGTGTGTTTATCAATCAGCCCCAGCATTTT. Together with reference TRBV9 and TRBJ1-5, the CDR3 gives the full variable domain: DSGVTQTPKHLITATGQRVTLRCSPRSGDLSVYWYQQSLDQGLQFLIQYYNGEERAKGNILERFSAQQFPDLHSELNLSSLELGDSALYFCASSVGVFINQPQHFGDGTRLSIL.

This clonotype was found many times. The chain uses TRBV27 and TRBJ2-5, with 7 positions matching TRBD1. The CDR3 covers 17 residues. Germline trimming cut 5 bases from V and 6 bases from J; bases unmatched to any gene: 18. Germline CDR1 is MNHEY and CDR2 is SMNVEV (reference sequence). CDR3 loop: CASSARQGAGPRKTQYF. The DNA of the CDR3 is TGTGCCAGCAGTGCCAGACAGGGAGCAGGGCCTCGTAAGACCCAGTACTTC.

CDR3 sequence reads: CSASFAANQPQHF. CDR3 DNA: TGCAGTGCTAGTTTTGCAGCTAATCAGCCCCAGCATTTT. The J gene is TRBJ1-5, the V gene TRBV20-1; no clear D gene. The CDR3 runs to 13 residues. With 3 bases removed from V and 4 bases from J, the gap between germline ends came to 10 bases. The germline V gene encodes CDR1 DFQATT and CDR2 SNEGSKA (reference sequence).

The V gene is TRBV12-3 or TRBV12-4, the J gene TRBJ2-5; D is uncertain. Trimming took off 2 bases at V and 1 base at J, with 11 bases between the two ends. This CDR3 spans 15 amino acids. CDR3 nucleotides: TGTGCCAGCAGTTTAACCCGGAGATTCCAAGAGACCCAGTACTTC. Amino acid sequence: CASSLTRRFQETQYF.

This rearrangement joins TRBV28 to TRBJ2-3, with 7 positions matching TRBD1. Germline V lookup: CDR1 MDHEN, CDR2 SYDVKM. This CDR3 is built from 15 residues. After removal of 6 bases from V and 2 bases from J, the junction contained 8 bases not matched to a gene. CDR3 residues: CASSRDSLITDTQYF. CDR3 sequence (DNA): TGTGCCAGCAGCCGGGACAGCCTCATCACAGATACGCAGTATTTT.

The chain combines TRBV15 with TRBJ2-3; D not resolved. Germline-derived CDR1 and CDR2 are LNHNV and YYDKDF (reference sequence). The CDR3 extends over 16 amino acids. V lost 2 bases and J lost 0, with 12 bases in between. The CDR3 sequence is CATSRTTVPSTDTQYF. Here the CDR3 DNA reads TGTGCCACCAGCAGAACGACTGTCCCTAGCACAGATACGCAGTATTTT. Full variable domain (missing parts from reference TRBV15 and TRBJ2-3): DAMVIQNPRYQVTQFGKPVTLSCSQTLNHNVMYWYQQKSSQAPKLLFHYYDKDFNNEADTPDNFQSRRPNTSFCFLDIRSPGLGDTAMYLCATSRTTVPSTDTQYFGPGTRLTVL.

This clonotype was recorded a few times. CDR3 amino acids: CASSLGGVRGQETQYF. DNA for the CDR3: TGTGCCAGCAGCTTAGGGGGTGTGAGGGGGCAAGAGACCCAGTACTTC. The chain has TRBV11-2 and TRBJ2-5; possible D gene TRBD1, 6 bases. The CDR3 runs 16 residues. Germline V gene lookup returns CDR1 SGHAT and CDR2 FQNNGV. With 1 base removed from V and 2 bases from J, the gap between germline ends came to 14 bases.

This clonotype was detected a few times. The rearrangement uses TRBV12-3 or TRBV12-4 and TRBJ2-6; the D gene is possibly TRBD1 (5 bases). This CDR3 region has 16 residues. The V end was cut by 5 bases, the J end by 1 base, with 12 bases between. The CDR3 protein is CASSGTGASGANVLTF. In nucleotides, the CDR3 is TGTGCCAGCAGTGGTACAGGAGCTTCTGGGGCCAACGTCCTGACTTTC.

This chain connects TRBV28 to TRBJ2-3; D could derive from TRBD1 or TRBD2 (5 bases each). Germline V gene data show CDR1 as MDHEN and CDR2 as SYDVKM. CDR3 length: 16 amino acids. Trimming cost V 5 bases and J 2 bases, with 17 bases left between them. The CDR3 region is CASSTLGRQVTDTQYF. DNA for the CDR3: TGTGCCAGCAGTACTCTGGGACGGCAAGTCACAGATACGCAGTATTTT.